This T cell receptor (beta chain) was observed in a study of beta chain features in type 1 diabetes. Germline CDR1 reads SGHRS; CDR2 reads YFSETQ. The CDR3 loop spans 12 amino acids. The ends were cut back, 3 bases at V and 12 bases at J, with 13 bases in the middle. Via the markers CD45RO/CCR7/CD25/CD127/CD95/CD27, stem cell-like memory, regulatory, central memory and naive CD4+ cells were sorted. The sequenced template was cDNA made from the entire isolated RNA. Some 3.6 million reads were obtained on average from naive, central memory and regulatory T cell samples. This table comes from immunoSEQ multiplex PCR, and its TCRdb copy is limited to in-frame clones, with some not included. The sample lists hundreds of thousands of clones, around 10% occurring once. A remark on this clone: What it binds is unknown.

Overall study results and limits: For Type 1 diabetes patients, all four CD4+ subsets carried TCRB CDR3s that were moderately but significantly shorter. High TCR expression in some cells could lead to their over-representation in cDNA sequencing.

The sequence derives from a woman younger than 35 in good health. This chain uses TRBV5-1 with TRBJ2-1; D may be TRBD1 (6 bases). Material: naive CD4+ T cells from blood. CDR3 coding DNA: TGCGCCAGCAGCTCCCTGGGACAAGTGCAGTTCTTC. Its translation is CASSSLGQVQFF.